Below, 21 T cell receptor beta chains from the same sample are listed, as sequenced in a study of T cell responses to AZD1222 COVID-19 vaccine. The protocol was immunoSEQ multiplex PCR, while the TCRdb copy is restricted to in-frame clones and leaves out a portion. The sample contains 85,000 to 130,000 clones, roughly nine tenths of which appear only once. The starting material was peripheral blood, obtained on day 0 of AZD1222 vaccination. The receptors derive from an adult in good health.

This chain uses TRBV4-1 with TRBJ1-1; D gene uncertain. This CDR3 region has 15 residues. Per germline, CDR1 MGHRA and CDR2 YSYEKL. Trimming shortened V by 7 bases and J by 0 bases, and 15 bases separated the two germline ends. The CDR3 DNA reads as TGCGCCAGCACCCTCGGCTCAGCCTTGAACACTGAAGCTTTCTTT. Residues: CASTLGSALNTEAFF.

The chain couples TRBV12-3 or TRBV12-4 to TRBJ2-1; D might be TRBD1 (6 bases). Between the trimmed V and J ends, which lost 6 bases and 6 bases, there was a span of 12 bases. The CDR3 is made up of 13 amino acids. CDR3 residues: CASRREGVNEQFF. Written as DNA, the CDR3 is TGTGCCAGCAGACGAGAGGGGGTCAATGAGCAGTTCTTC.

The chain couples TRBV7-9 to TRBJ2-4; D is possibly TRBD2 (6 bases). V lost 5 bases and J lost 7, with 15 bases in between. This CDR3 is 14 amino acids long. Germline lookup yields CDR1 SEHNR and CDR2 FQNEAQ (reference sequence). The chain's CDR3 is CASSLSLTSNIQYF. In nucleotides, the CDR3 is TGTGCCAGCAGCCTGTCCTTAACTAGCAACATTCAGTACTTC.

The chain combines TRBV2 with TRBJ2-6; D unresolved. The CDR3 spans 16 residues. CDR1 and CDR2 from the germline V gene are SNHLY and FYNNEI. Trimming pared 4 bases from V and 0 bases from J, leaving 10 bases between. CDR3 loop: CASSASSYSGANVLTF. The CDR3 DNA is TGTGCCAGCAGTGCAAGCAGCTACTCTGGGGCCAACGTCCTGACTTTC.

This clone was seen only a few times. The chain has TRBV29-1 and TRBJ2-7, with a tentative D call TRBD2 (6 bases). Trimming took 7 bases from V and 6 from J, leaving 13 bases between them. The CDR3 contains 11 residues. Germline values: CDR1 SQVTM, CDR2 ANQGSEA. CDR3 bases: TGCAGCGGGGGGACTGCGTCCGAGCAGTACTTC. Its translation is CSGGTASEQYF.

A remark on this clone: The identical CDR3 is also encoded by other nucleotide sequences in the sample. The V gene is TRBV5-1, the J gene TRBJ1-3, with 12 nucleotides matching TRBD1. The CDR3 sequence is 16 residues long. J was trimmed by 4 bases and V by 4 bases; bases with no gene match: 6. Germline V lookup: CDR1 SGHRS, CDR2 YFSETQ. The CDR3 region is CASSPGQGAGGNTIYF. The CDR3, as DNA: TGCGCCAGCAGCCCGGGACAGGGGGCAGGAGGAAACACCATATATTTT.

J is TRBJ1-1 and V is TRBV5-1; a weak D match, TRBD1 (5 bases). Germline V gives CDR1 SGHRS, CDR2 YFSETQ. The V gene lost 0 bases and the J gene lost 9 bases, with 12 bases spanning the gap. CDR3 length: 13 residues. The CDR3 is CASSLAGGGKAFF. The CDR3 region has the DNA TGCGCCAGCAGCTTGGCCGGTGGGGGAAAAGCTTTCTTT. The full variable domain, rest sourced from reference TRBV5-1 and TRBJ1-1, is KAGVTQTPRYLIKTRGQQVTLSCSPISGHRSVSWYQQTPGQGLQFLFEYFSETQRNKGNFPGRFSGRQFSNSRSEMNVSTLELGDSALYLCASSLAGGGKAFFGQGTRLTVV.

V gene TRBV6-1 combines with J gene TRBJ1-1; 7 bases agree with TRBD1. From germline, CDR1 is MNHNS and CDR2 SASEGT. V shed 2 bases and J 2 bases; nucleotides not matched to a gene: 8. The CDR3 length is 16 residues. CDR3 bases: TGTGCCAGCAGTGAATCCGACCGGACAGGCAACACTGAAGCTTTCTTT. Protein sequence: CASSESDRTGNTEAFF.

The genes are TRBV10-2 and TRBJ2-2, with 12 bases fitting TRBD2. V was clipped by 7 bases and J by 9 bases; unmatched bases: 6. CDR3 size: 14 residues. Germline CDR1 is WSHSY and CDR2 is SAAADI. Here the CDR3 DNA reads TGCGCCAGCACCTTACTAGCGGGGGGCCGGGAGCTGTTTTTT. Its translation is CASTLLAGGRELFF.

This clone appeared a single time. V usage is TRBV19 and J usage is TRBJ2-1, with 9 nucleotides matching TRBD2. CDR3 length: 15 residues. Germline V gene lookup returns CDR1 LNHDA and CDR2 SQIVND (reference sequence). The ends lost 3 bases at V and 2 bases at J; junction bases unmatched: 2. CDR3 DNA sequence: TGTGCCAGTAGTATGGGCGGGGGGGCCTACAATGAGCAGTTCTTC. Protein: CASSMGGGAYNEQFF.

The chain employs TRBV6-4 and TRBJ1-1; the D gene is possibly TRBD1 (5 bases). From germline, CDR1 is MRHNA and CDR2 SNTAGT. This CDR3 spans 13 amino acids. The V and J ends lost 4 bases and 1 base respectively, with 7 bases between them. CDR3 coding DNA: TGTGCCAGCAGTGCCGGACAGAACACTGAAGCTTTCTTT. This codes for CASSAGQNTEAFF.

The genes are TRBV11-3 and TRBJ2-5; perhaps D is TRBD1 or TRBD2 (6 bases each). Trimming took off 9 bases at V and 1 base at J, with 15 bases between the two ends. Germline V lookup: CDR1 SGHNT, CDR2 YENEEA. This CDR3 region has 14 residues. The CDR3 reads CASCSGGSQETQYF. As DNA, the CDR3 is TGTGCCAGTTGTTCCGGGGGCAGCCAAGAGACCCAGTACTTC.

The CDR3 here is CASTFSTEAFF. For the CDR3, the DNA is TGTGCCAGCACGTTTAGTACTGAAGCTTTCTTT. The chain uses TRBV6-5 and TRBJ1-1, with unresolved D. V dropped 7 bases and J dropped 5 bases, with 8 bases sitting between them. This CDR3 has 11 residues. The germline V gene has CDR1 MNHEY and CDR2 SVGAGI.

The gene calls are TRBV24-1 and TRBJ2-7; 7 bases fit TRBD1. There are 14 residues in the CDR3. Trimming cost V 2 bases and J 5 bases; bases outside gene matches: 5. Germline V lookup: CDR1 KGHDR, CDR2 SFDVKD. Here the CDR3 reads CATSDSGDRDEQYF. For the CDR3, the DNA is TGTGCCACCAGTGATTCAGGAGACAGGGACGAGCAGTACTTC.

This chain joins TRBV19 and TRBJ1-5; D is undetermined. From germline, CDR1 is LNHDA and CDR2 SQIVND (reference sequence). This CDR3 comprises 15 residues. V lost 5 bases to trimming and J lost 1 base, with 12 bases between them. Written as DNA, the CDR3 is TGTGCCAGTAGTTACGGACCTCTGAGCAATCAGCCCCAGCATTTT. Translating it yields CASSYGPLSNQPQHF.

J is TRBJ2-7 and V is TRBV3-1 (or the pseudogene TRBV3-2); 13 nucleotides line up with TRBD2. CDR3 length equals 15 residues. Germline loops: CDR1 LGHDT, CDR2 YNNKEL (reference sequence). V shed 4 bases and J 3 bases; nucleotides not matched to a gene: 3. Here the CDR3 reads CASSPRTSGSYEQYF. The CDR3 DNA is TGTGCCAGCAGCCCGCGGACTAGCGGGAGCTACGAGCAGTACTTC.

The J gene is TRBJ2-1, the V gene TRBV18, with D unclear. V lost 2 bases, J lost 8 bases, and 7 bases lay in between. CDR1 and CDR2 from the germline V gene are KGHSH and LQKENI. This CDR3 has 12 residues. CDR3 sequence: CASSPTIHEQFF. In DNA form, the CDR3 reads TGTGCCAGCTCACCAACCATACATGAGCAGTTCTTC.

This clone was found once. The CDR3 protein is CASLLRGLGKYEQYF. CDR3 in DNA: TGTGCCAGTCTCCTCAGGGGACTAGGGAAGTACGAGCAGTACTTC. The V call is TRBV5-8, the J call TRBJ2-7, with 8 bases fitting TRBD2. This CDR3 has 15 amino acids. The V and J ends lost 8 bases and 4 bases, in that order; junction bases with no gene match: 14. Per germline, CDR1 SGHTS and CDR2 YDEGEE.

The chain uses TRBV28 and TRBJ1-5; possibly TRBD1 for D (5 bases). The CDR3 covers 16 residues. Trimming cost V 6 bases and J 0 bases, with 15 bases left between them. Germline assignment: CDR1 MDHEN and CDR2 SYDVKM. The CDR3 loop reads CASRFGWGSSNQPQHF. Written as DNA, the CDR3 is TGTGCCAGCAGGTTTGGGTGGGGGTCTAGCAATCAGCCCCAGCATTTT.

This clone was detected once. This chain connects TRBV5-4 to TRBJ1-2; tentative D call: TRBD1 (6 bases). Trimming pared 1 base from V and 4 bases from J, leaving 8 bases between. Germline V gene sequence: CDR1 SGHNT, CDR2 YYREEE (reference sequence). The CDR3 is 13 residues long. CDR3 DNA sequence: TGTGCCAGCAGCTTGCAGGGGACCTATGGCTACACCTTC. It is translated as CASSLQGTYGYTF.

The gene calls are TRBV5-1 and TRBJ1-6; D might be TRBD1 (6 bases). Trimming cost V 2 bases and J 8 bases, with 11 bases left between them. Per the germline V gene, CDR1 is SGHRS and CDR2 is YFSETQ. The CDR3 totals 14 residues. The CDR3 region has the DNA TGCGCCAGCAGCTTTTGGGGGGCTGATTCACCCCTCCACTTT. This sequence encodes CASSFWGADSPLHF.